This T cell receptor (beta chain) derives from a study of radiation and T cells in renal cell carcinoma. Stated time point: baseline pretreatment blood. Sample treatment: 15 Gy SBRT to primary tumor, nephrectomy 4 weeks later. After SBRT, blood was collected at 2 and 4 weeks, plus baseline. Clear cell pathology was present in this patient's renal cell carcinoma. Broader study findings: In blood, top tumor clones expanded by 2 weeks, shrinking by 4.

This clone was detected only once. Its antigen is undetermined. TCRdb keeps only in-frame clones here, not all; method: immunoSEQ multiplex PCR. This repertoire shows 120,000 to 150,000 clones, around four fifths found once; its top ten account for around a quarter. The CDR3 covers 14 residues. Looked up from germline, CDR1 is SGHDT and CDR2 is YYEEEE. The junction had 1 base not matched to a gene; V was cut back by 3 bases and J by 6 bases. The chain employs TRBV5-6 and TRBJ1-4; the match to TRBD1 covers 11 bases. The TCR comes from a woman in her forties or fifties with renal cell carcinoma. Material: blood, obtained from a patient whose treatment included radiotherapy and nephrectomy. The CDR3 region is CASSWGQGDEKLFF. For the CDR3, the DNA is TGTGCCAGCAGCTGGGGACAGGGGGATGAAAAACTGTTTTTT.